This T cell receptor beta chain was identified in a study of long-term antiretroviral therapy in people with HIV. Study-wide context: Initial samples were collected about a decade before the 2015 immediate-ART recommendation.

After removal of 3 bases from V and 5 bases from J, the junction contained 7 bases not matched to a gene. Germline V gene lookup returns CDR1 SGDLS and CDR2 YYNGEE. The CDR3 has 15 residues. The immunoSEQ assay was v3.0, run at survey level. Some clones are missing from TCRdb's copy, which holds only in-frame ones; the method was immunoSEQ multiplex PCR. The sample holds 17,000 or so clones, 80% seen once. This TCR was sampled from a man aged 18 to 30 with HIV. This material consisted of unsorted PBMCs, taken 0.1 years before starting antiretroviral therapy. This chain uses TRBV9 with TRBJ2-1, with 8 bases matching TRBD1. The CDR3 region is CASSAQGVANNEQFF. DNA of the CDR3: TGTGCCAGCAGCGCACAGGGGGTAGCAAACAATGAGCAGTTCTTC.